This T cell receptor (beta chain) was observed in a study of shared clonotypes between healthy human individuals. CDR1 and CDR2 from the germline V gene are SGHNT and YYREEE (reference sequence). CDR3 length equals 14 residues. Trimming stripped 1 base from V and 8 bases from J, with 15 bases between. Clones were read by immunoSEQ multiplex PCR, and TCRdb kept only the in-frame ones, dropping some. The sample comprises roughly 2,300,000 clones, approximately 90% of which are singletons, and 0.3% to 0.45% rests with the top ten. The V gene is TRBV5-4, the J gene TRBJ1-2; D is possibly TRBD1 (5 bases). The sequenced material came from naive CD4+ T cells from PBMCs. The subset is: CD45RA+ positively selected. The clonotype comes from a man aged 18 to 35 in good health. Some clones in this sample may be carry-over from other donors' samples. DNA of the CDR3: TGTGCCAGCAGCTTGAGTGGGGCTCGATGGGGCTACACCTTC. It translates to CASSLSGARWGYTF.